These 31 T cell receptor beta chains were sequenced from one sample in a study of vaccination and CD4 T cells after COVID-19. Antigens for these TCRs are unknown. Oncomine TCR Beta short-read sequencing was applied to DNA from cultured CD4+ T cells. Via MiXCR, TCRdb re-called the PCR reads, giving one row per CDR3 protein. Of about 14,000 distinct CDR3 sequences listed, approximately 30% are singletons. The sample's treatment: roughly 11-day PBMC culture with coronavirus spike peptide pools or control peptides (ViraFEST assay). The sample was CD4+ T cells from blood, cultured in vitro, taken after SARS-CoV-2 vaccination. The receptors derive from a human donor who had recovered from COVID-19.

J is TRBJ2-1 and V is TRBV11-3; D is unresolved. CDR1 SGHNT and CDR2 YENEEA come from the germline V gene. There are 12 residues in the CDR3. Trimming cost V 1 base and J 9 bases, with 7 bases left between them. CDR3 coding DNA: TGTGCCAGCAGCTTAGCCCAAGGTGAGCAGTTCTTC. Its protein product is CASSLAQGEQFF.

The V gene is TRBV12-3 or TRBV12-4, the J gene TRBJ1-6, with D possibly matching TRBD1 (5 bases). V dropped 7 bases and J dropped 11 bases, with 21 bases sitting between them. The CDR3 is made up of 15 amino acids. The CDR3: CASTPGRDGGPPLHF. The CDR3 region has the DNA TGTGCCAGCACCCCGGGGAGGGACGGAGGGCCACCCCTCCACTTT.

A few counts support this clonotype. The chain employs TRBV7-2 and TRBJ2-7, with TRBD2 matching 8 bases. This CDR3 comprises 16 residues. The germline CDR1 and CDR2 sequences are SGHTA and FQGNSA. V trimming: 4 bases; J trimming: 7 bases; junction bases outside the gene matches: 15. CDR3 in DNA: TGTGCCAGCAGCTCGCCGGGGACGGGAGGGCCGGGAGAGCAGTACTTC. It is translated as CASSSPGTGGPGEQYF.

This clonotype was seen a handful of times. For the CDR3, the DNA is TGTGCCAGCAGTTTCCGACACCCTAGGGACGAGCAGTACTTC. The encoded protein is CASSFRHPRDEQYF. V and J are TRBV28 and TRBJ2-7; the D is unclear. CDR1 and CDR2 (germline): MDHEN, SYDVKM. CDR3 size: 14 residues. V was clipped by 3 bases and J by 5 bases, with 14 bases between them.

This clonotype was recorded a few times. The chain joins TRBV7-9 to TRBJ1-2; the D is unclear. This CDR3 has 12 residues. Deletions cut 1 base from V and 3 bases from J, with 3 bases between. Germline CDR1 is SEHNR and CDR2 is FQNEAQ (reference sequence). The CDR3 spells CASSLEYYGYTF. The CDR3 bases are TGTGCCAGCAGCTTAGAATACTATGGCTACACCTTC. Complete variable domain (other parts from reference TRBV7-9 and TRBJ1-2): DTGVSQNPRHKITKRGQNVTFRCDPISEHNRLYWYRQTLGQGPEFLTYFQNEAQLEKSRLLSDRFSAERPKGSFSTLEIQRTEQGDSAMYLCASSLEYYGYTFGSGTRLTVV.

A word on this clonotype: At one end the junction does not follow the germline gene, possibly because of a read error. J is TRBJ1-6 and V is TRBV7-6; TRBD1 matches 9 bases. CDR3 length: 15 residues. In germline, CDR1 is SGHVS, CDR2 FNYEAQ. The CDR3 here is CASSLRTGENSPPHF. Written as DNA, the CDR3 is TGTGCCAGCAGCTTAAGGACAGGGGAAAATTCACCCCCCCACTTT.

This chain joins TRBV20-1 and TRBJ2-5; possibly TRBD1 or TRBD2 for D (5 bases each). V was cut by 5 bases and J by 5 bases, with 18 bases left in between. CDR1 and CDR2 from the germline V gene are DFQATT and SNEGSKA (reference sequence). The CDR3 contains 14 residues. CDR3 sequence reads: CSAAGTAKKETQYF. The CDR3 region has the DNA TGCAGTGCTGCAGGGACCGCCAAGAAGGAGACCCAGTACTTC.

This clonotype was observed a handful of times. In nucleotides, the CDR3 is TGCAGTGCTAGAGATTGGGGAGCGGGAGGAGGGGAGACCCAGTACTTC. This codes for CSARDWGAGGGETQYF. The genes are TRBV20-1 and TRBJ2-5, with 9 bases lining up with TRBD2. The CDR3 length is 16 residues. V lost 0 bases to trimming and J lost 5 bases; unmatched junction nucleotides: 10. Germline V CDR1 and CDR2: DFQATT, SNEGSKA (reference sequence).

The chain links TRBV5-4 to TRBJ2-1, with 9 bases identical to TRBD1. The germline CDR1 and CDR2 sequences are SGHNT and YYREEE (reference sequence). The CDR3 spans 15 residues. Trimming removed 4 bases from V and 6 bases from J; junction bases left unmatched: 8. The CDR3 DNA is TGTGCCAGCAGCCAAGCGGACAGGGGTTTCAATGAGCAGTTCTTC. Translating gives CASSQADRGFNEQFF. The full variable domain, rest sourced from reference TRBV5-4 and TRBJ2-1, is ETGVTQSPTHLIKTRGQQVTLRCSSQSGHNTVSWYQQALGQGPQFIFQYYREEENGRGNFPPRFSGLQFPNYSSELNVNALELDDSALYLCASSQADRGFNEQFFGPGTRLTVL.

This clonotype was seen only a few times. In DNA form, the CDR3 reads TGCAGTGTTACAAGGGGAGGGTCCGGAAACACCATATATTTT. Translated: CSVTRGGSGNTIYF. The rearrangement joins TRBV20-1 to TRBJ1-3, with a possible D match to TRBD1 (5 bases). The ends were cut back, 7 bases at V and 4 bases at J, with 17 bases in the middle. Germline values: CDR1 DFQATT, CDR2 SNEGSKA (reference sequence). The CDR3 extends over 14 amino acids.

This clonotype occurred a few times. V is TRBV7-3 and J is TRBJ2-1, with TRBD2 identical over 8 bases. The germline V gene encodes CDR1 SGHTA and CDR2 FQGTGA. V shed 5 bases and J 7 bases; nucleotides not matched to a gene: 7. The CDR3 has 14 amino acids. This chain's CDR3 is CASSEIAGLNEQFF. CDR3 bases: TGTGCCAGCAGCGAAATAGCGGGACTTAATGAGCAGTTCTTC.

The rearrangement joins TRBV7-2 to TRBJ2-7, with 9 bases lining up with TRBD2. Germline trimming cut 1 base from V and 2 bases from J; bases unmatched to any gene: 15. Looked up from germline, CDR1 is SGHTA and CDR2 is FQGNSA. This CDR3 comprises 19 residues. The chain's CDR3 is CASSLGGSSGDPDAYEQYF. The CDR3 DNA is TGTGCCAGCAGCTTAGGGGGCTCTAGCGGGGACCCGGACGCCTACGAGCAGTACTTC.

V and J are TRBV19 and TRBJ2-1; 7 bases align to TRBD2. The J call may be in error: the DNA end matches TRBJ2-7 better. Germline-derived CDR1 and CDR2 are LNHDA and SQIVND (reference sequence). This CDR3 is 16 amino acids long. The CDR3 here is CASSIKLAASYNEQYF. The CDR3, as DNA: TGTGCCAGTAGTATAAAGCTAGCGGCCTCCTACAATGAGCAGTACTTC.

The chain employs TRBV20-1 and TRBJ1-2; D is unresolved. Germline CDR1 DFQATT, CDR2 SNEGSKA (reference sequence). There are 12 residues in the CDR3. Deletions cut 5 bases from V and 6 bases from J, with 13 bases between. CDR3: CSAPTGRDGYTF. The CDR3 nucleotides are TGCAGTGCTCCAACGGGTAGGGATGGCTACACCTTC.

The CDR3: CASRLAGLREQYF. The CDR3 DNA is TGTGCCAGCAGACTAGCGGGACTGCGCGAGCAGTACTTC. This chain connects TRBV28 to TRBJ2-1; 10 positions agree with TRBD2. The better agreement between TRBJ2-7 and the DNA end casts doubt on the J call. The length of the CDR3 is 13 residues. CDR1 is MDHEN, CDR2 SYDVKM, per germline.

The chain joins TRBV20-1 to TRBJ2-5; 9 bases are shared with TRBD1. CDR1 DFQATT and CDR2 SNEGSKA come from the germline V gene (reference sequence). The CDR3 loop spans 15 amino acids. Germline trimming cut 3 bases from V and 4 bases from J; bases unmatched to any gene: 9. The CDR3 loop reads CSASPGQGHRETQYF. CDR3 nucleotides: TGCAGTGCTAGCCCGGGACAGGGTCATCGAGAGACCCAGTACTTC.

The gene calls are TRBV10-3 and TRBJ1-5; D is unclear. Germline CDR1 is ENHRY and CDR2 is SYGVKD. Trimming shortened V by 4 bases and J by 0 bases, and 7 bases separated the two germline ends. This CDR3 is built from 14 residues. The CDR3, as DNA: TGTGCCATCAGTGGACTGCATAGCAATCAGCCCCAGCATTTT. The encoded protein is CAISGLHSNQPQHF.

This sequence joins TRBV19 and TRBJ2-1; D perhaps matches TRBD1 (5 bases). The CDR3 runs 14 residues. V was clipped by 5 bases and J by 5 bases, with 13 bases between them. Germline V gives CDR1 LNHDA, CDR2 SQIVND (reference sequence). DNA of the CDR3: TGTGCCAGTAGTGCCGACAGAATAAACAATGAGCAGTTCTTC. Amino acids: CASSADRINNEQFF.

The chain is built from TRBV7-9 and TRBJ2-2; perhaps D is TRBD1 or TRBD2 (5 bases each). CDR1 is SEHNR and CDR2 is FQNEAQ in the germline V gene (reference sequence). V shed 3 bases and J shed 7 bases, with 12 bases lying between them. There are 14 residues in the CDR3. For the CDR3, the DNA is TGTGCCAGCAGCTTCCAATCGGGGCACGGGGAGCTGTTTTTT. This sequence encodes CASSFQSGHGELFF.

This clonotype was observed a handful of times. This chain joins TRBV7-2 and TRBJ2-2; D not resolved. Germline CDR1 reads SGHTA; CDR2 reads FQGNSA. The CDR3 runs 12 residues. Deletions cut 2 bases from V and 3 bases from J, with 1 base between. CDR3 protein: CASSLYTGELFF. CDR3 nucleotides: TGTGCCAGCAGCTTATACACCGGGGAGCTGTTTTTT.

This clonotype was seen a few times. The chain employs TRBV6-2 or TRBV6-3 and TRBJ1-2; D gene ambiguous. Germline V lookup: CDR1 MNHEY, CDR2 SVGEGT. V was cut by 2 bases and J by 7 bases, with 11 bases left in between. The CDR3 totals 13 residues. CDR3 in DNA: TGTGCCAGCAGTTACGGCCAATCTTTTGGCTACACCTTC. This translates into CASSYGQSFGYTF.

This chain uses TRBV28 with TRBJ1-1; tentatively, D is TRBD1 (6 bases). The CDR3 length is 14 residues. V was clipped by 4 bases and J by 3 bases, with 12 bases between them. CDR1 MDHEN and CDR2 SYDVKM come from the germline V gene. CDR3 loop: CASSSQGSDTEAFF. As DNA, the CDR3 is TGTGCCAGCAGTTCCCAGGGGAGTGACACTGAAGCTTTCTTT.

This clonotype showed up just a few times. The gene calls are TRBV24-1 and TRBJ1-5; 9 bases line up with TRBD1. CDR1 is KGHDR and CDR2 is SFDVKD in the germline V gene. The V segment lost 4 bases and the J segment 4 bases; nucleotides outside the gene matches: 7. This CDR3 has 16 amino acids. CDR3 bases: TGTGCCACCAGTGACCGGACAGGGGTAGGAAATCAGCCCCAGCATTTT. The encoded protein is CATSDRTGVGNQPQHF.

V gene TRBV25-1 combines with J gene TRBJ2-7, with no clear D. Germline V lookup: CDR1 MGHDK, CDR2 SYGVNS. The V gene lost 6 bases and the J gene lost 4 bases, with 7 bases spanning the gap. This CDR3 spans 11 amino acids. The CDR3 here is CASSNRYEQYF. CDR3 bases: TGTGCCAGCAGCAATAGATACGAGCAGTACTTC.

A few counts support this clonotype. The rearrangement links TRBV28 to TRBJ1-5; D is undetermined. V dropped 6 bases and J dropped 7 bases, with 25 bases sitting between them. CDR3 length: 17 amino acids. The V gene's germline CDR1 is MDHEN and CDR2 SYDVKM. CDR3 residues: CASRPPYGVSGGQPQHF. The CDR3 DNA reads TGTGCCAGCAGACCCCCCTATGGGGTGTCGGGTGGCCAGCCCCAGCATTTT.

This clonotype has a handful of counts. The chain has TRBV6-2 or TRBV6-3 and TRBJ1-1, with 8 bases matching TRBD1. Germline CDR1 MNHEY, CDR2 SVGEGT. This CDR3 is 20 amino acids long. J lost 1 base, V lost 2 bases, and 18 bases had no gene match. The CDR3 sequence is CASSYPSVGQAGWGNTEAFF. In nucleotides, the CDR3 is TGTGCCAGCAGTTACCCCTCTGTGGGACAGGCCGGTTGGGGGAACACTGAAGCTTTCTTT.

J is TRBJ1-1 and V is TRBV6-5; 10 positions agree with TRBD1. Germline lookup yields CDR1 MNHEY and CDR2 SVGAGI. This CDR3 comprises 17 residues. The ends lost 4 bases at V and 1 base at J; junction bases unmatched: 9. CDR3 DNA sequence: TGTGCCAGCAGTTTACGACCTCGACAGGGGGCGAACACTGAAGCTTTCTTT. This codes for CASSLRPRQGANTEAFF.

The rearrangement uses TRBV5-1 and TRBJ2-3; 7 bases are a match to TRBD1. With 4 bases clipped from V and 1 base from J, the junction kept 12 bases outside the gene matches. This CDR3 has 17 amino acids. CDR1 SGHRS and CDR2 YFSETQ come from the germline V gene. CDR3 sequence reads: CASSPSRDRVGTDTQYF. DNA for the CDR3: TGCGCCAGCAGCCCGAGCCGAGACAGGGTTGGCACAGATACGCAGTATTTT.

This clonotype was counted between two and nine times. The chain is built from TRBV6-5 and TRBJ2-5, with TRBD1 identical over 11 bases. Germline V CDR1 and CDR2: MNHEY, SVGAGI. The CDR3 totals 14 residues. The V and J ends lost 2 bases and 4 bases, in that order; junction bases with no gene match: 0. The CDR3: CASSYGTGGETQYF. The CDR3 DNA reads TGTGCCAGCAGTTACGGGACAGGGGGAGAGACCCAGTACTTC.

This clonotype has more than one count but fewer than ten. The chain carries TRBV30 and TRBJ2-7; D is tentatively TRBD1 or TRBD2 (5 bases each). The CDR3 sequence is 13 residues long. Germline V gene data show CDR1 as GTSNPN and CDR2 as SVGIG (reference sequence). With 8 bases removed from V and 2 bases from J, the gap between germline ends came to 16 bases. CDR3 DNA sequence: TGTGCCGGGACCGGGACGGGGACCTACGAGCAGTACTTC. Its protein is CAGTGTGTYEQYF.

In this sample, this clonotype turned up a few times. The chain employs TRBV28 and TRBJ1-6, with 8 bases aligning to TRBD1. This CDR3 comprises 14 residues. CDR1 is MDHEN, CDR2 SYDVKM, per germline. The V gene end was trimmed by 4 bases and the J gene end by 12 bases; junction bases not matched to a gene: 8. This CDR3 is CASSSTSGTGPLHF. Written as DNA, the CDR3 is TGTGCCAGCAGTTCCACCTCCGGGACAGGACCCCTCCACTTT.